This T cell receptor delta chain was recovered during a study of gamma-delta T cells after stem cell transplantation (dated by TCRdb to 2015 to 2016). Library generation was performed with RT-PCR. Sequencer: Illumina MiSeq. TCRdb reanalyzed the public reads with the CATT caller, and identical DNA sequences were merged afterwards. In this sample the table shows about 2,900 delta-chain clones, around 30% of which occur a single time. 20% to 25% of the sample belongs to the ten largest clones. This clone is medium-sized (0.01 to 0.1%) in its sample. The clone's antigen remains unknown. The record has no base qualities; no much larger clone is one base away. From the cysteine through the phenylalanine, the CDR3 covers 21 amino acids. The entry retains the CDR3 DNA only, 63 bases that are in frame from base 1. Ends trimmed: V by 0 bases, J by 0 bases; bases unmatched to a gene: 11. CDR1 and CDR2 are read off the germline V gene as GEAIGNYY and EKD.

This sequence originates from a human donor. It is not recorded whose cells these are; they may come from a transplant donor. The rearranged segments are TRDV2 and TRDJ3, and 9 junction bases match TRDD3. Sequencing used gamma-delta T cells. The sequence in DNA is TGTGCCTGTGACACCCTACTGGGGGAACCGACCATCTCCTGGGACACCCGACAGATGTTTTTC. It is translated as CACDTLLGEPTISWDTRQMFF.